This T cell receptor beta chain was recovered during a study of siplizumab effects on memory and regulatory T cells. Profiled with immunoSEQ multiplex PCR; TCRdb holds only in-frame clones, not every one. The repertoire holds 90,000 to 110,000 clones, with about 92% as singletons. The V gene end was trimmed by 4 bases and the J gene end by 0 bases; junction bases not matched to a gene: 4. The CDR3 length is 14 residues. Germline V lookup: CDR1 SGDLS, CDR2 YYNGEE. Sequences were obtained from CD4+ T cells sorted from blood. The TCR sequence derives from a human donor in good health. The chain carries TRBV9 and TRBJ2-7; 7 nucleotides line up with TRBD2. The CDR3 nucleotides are TGTGCCAGCAGCAACCGGGACTACTCCTACGAGCAGTACTTC. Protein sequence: CASSNRDYSYEQYF.